One sample yielded the 20 T cell receptor beta chains listed below, sequenced in a study of T cell repertoires in cytomegalovirus infection. TCRdb ran MiXCR on the reads and lists one entry per CDR3 protein. The data show about 180,000 distinct CDR3 sequences, about a sixth seen once. The source material was CD8+ T cells from PBMCs. These receptors were collected from a human donor in good health (CMV status not recorded). Some clones in this sample may be carry-over from other donors' samples.

This clonotype has ten or more counts. The V gene is TRBV5-8, the J gene TRBJ2-4, with TRBD2 matching over 7 bases. The CDR3 covers 15 residues. Germline V gene lookup returns CDR1 SGHTS and CDR2 YDEGEE. Trimming removed 4 bases from V and 0 bases from J; junction bases left unmatched: 4. CDR3 sequence reads: CASSPREGAKNIQYF. The CDR3 DNA reads as TGTGCCAGCAGCCCGAGGGAGGGAGCCAAAAACATTCAGTACTTC.

To note about this clonotype: One junction end does not reproduce the germline sequence, and a read error may be involved. The V and J genes are TRBV2 and TRBJ1-1; D is uncertain. The CDR3 sequence is 10 residues long. Per germline, CDR1 SNHLY and CDR2 FYNNEI. The CDR3 here is CTSEGTEAFF. The CDR3 DNA follows: TGTACCAGCGAGGGCACTGAAGCTTTCTTT. Full variable domain (outside the CDR3, taken from reference TRBV2 and TRBJ1-1): EPEVTQTPSHQVTQMGQEVILRCVPISNHLYFYWYRQILGQKVEFLVSFYNNEISEKSEIFDDQFSVERPDGSNFTLKIRSTKLEDSAMYFCTSEGTEAFFGQGTRLTVV.

The chain uses TRBV7-9 and TRBJ2-7; TRBD1 might be the D (6 bases). The germline V gene has CDR1 SEHNR and CDR2 FQNEAQ (reference sequence). The V end was cut by 7 bases, the J end by 3 bases, with 19 bases between. The CDR3 runs to 15 residues. CDR3 sequence reads: CASIPPQGHDYEQYF. CDR3 coding DNA: TGTGCCAGCATCCCTCCCCAGGGACATGACTACGAGCAGTACTTC.

The chain carries TRBV14 and TRBJ2-7; TRBD1 or TRBD2 may be the D gene (5 bases each). Trimming cost V 4 bases and J 0 bases, with 19 bases left between them. Germline V CDR1 and CDR2: SGHDN, FVKESK. CDR3 length: 17 residues. CDR3 DNA sequence: TGTGCCAGCAGCCCGGGATTCTCGGGACGGTTCTCCTACGAGCAGTACTTC. Translating it yields CASSPGFSGRFSYEQYF.

This clonotype showed up just a few times. The V call is TRBV7-2, the J call TRBJ1-1, with 7 bases matching TRBD1. CDR3 length: 14 residues. Trimming cost V 5 bases and J 6 bases; bases outside gene matches: 9. CDR1 and CDR2 from the germline V gene are SGHTA and FQGNSA. CDR3: CASSQGQAGAEAFF. The CDR3 region has the DNA TGTGCCAGCAGCCAAGGACAGGCGGGGGCTGAAGCTTTCTTT.

J is TRBJ1-3 and V is TRBV7-2, with unresolved D. The CDR3 runs 16 residues. Trimming removed 3 bases at V and 0 bases at J, with 12 bases between. Germline loops: CDR1 SGHTA, CDR2 FQGNSA. CDR3 sequence reads: CASSLNTHYSGNTIYF. CDR3 sequence (DNA): TGTGCCAGCAGCTTGAACACCCATTACTCTGGAAACACCATATATTTT.

J is TRBJ2-5 and V is TRBV7-6, with D unclear. The germline gives CDR1 SGHVS, CDR2 FNYEAQ. Trimming left V 1 base short and J 0 bases short, with 9 bases between. The CDR3 has 15 residues. DNA for the CDR3: TGTGCCAGCAGCTTAGTGGATCGATACCAAGAGACCCAGTACTTC. Its translation: CASSLVDRYQETQYF.

This clonotype occurred a few times. The V and J genes are TRBV6-2 or TRBV6-3 and TRBJ2-5, with a tentative D call TRBD2 (6 bases). The V and J ends lost 7 bases and 5 bases respectively, with 11 bases between them. The germline gives CDR1 MNHEY, CDR2 SVGEGT. This CDR3 has 12 residues. The CDR3 DNA reads TGTGCCAGCACTGGAGGGTTGGAGACCCAGTACTTC. It translates to CASTGGLETQYF.

Only one count was recorded for this clonotype. The chain is built from TRBV12-3 or TRBV12-4 and TRBJ1-1; D ambiguous. Trimming took 3 bases from V and 6 from J, leaving 8 bases between them. CDR3 length: 12 residues. The CDR3 region is CASSFPTSEAFF. The CDR3 DNA reads TGTGCCAGCAGTTTCCCCACCTCTGAAGCTTTCTTT.

The gene calls are TRBV20-1 and TRBJ2-1; TRBD1 matches at 8 bases. V was clipped by 1 base and J by 7 bases; unmatched bases: 12. This CDR3 spans 16 amino acids. Germline-derived CDR1 and CDR2 are DFQATT and SNEGSKA (reference sequence). CDR3 in DNA: TGCAGTGCTAGAGGTATGGGCGGACAGGGATATAATGAGCAGTTCTTC. It encodes CSARGMGGQGYNEQFF.

The chain uses TRBV20-1 and TRBJ1-2; D is uncertain. The germline V gene has CDR1 DFQATT and CDR2 SNEGSKA (reference sequence). CDR3 length: 13 amino acids. V lost 2 bases and J lost 1, with 8 bases in between. Here the CDR3 reads CSARIFDNYGYTF. CDR3 coding DNA: TGCAGTGCTAGAATTTTTGATAACTATGGCTACACCTTC.

This clonotype was recorded a few times. V gene TRBV7-9 combines with J gene TRBJ2-5, with TRBD2 identical over 10 bases. Per the germline V gene, CDR1 is SEHNR and CDR2 is FQNEAQ (reference sequence). Unmatched junction bases numbered 5, after V lost 5 bases and J lost 2 bases. The CDR3 is 15 amino acids. The chain's CDR3 is CASSIPTSGQETQYF. The CDR3 DNA reads TGTGCCAGCAGCATACCGACTAGCGGGCAAGAGACCCAGTACTTC.

This chain uses TRBV12-3 or TRBV12-4 with TRBJ1-1; maybe TRBD1 (5 bases). The CDR3 has 12 amino acids. Trimming shortened V by 5 bases and J by 4 bases, and 8 bases separated the two germline ends. CDR3 amino acids: CASSVGVTEAFF. Here the CDR3 DNA reads TGTGCCAGCAGTGTGGGGGTCACTGAAGCTTTCTTT.

This clonotype was seen more than once but under ten times. The V call is TRBV4-1, the J call TRBJ1-1; no clear D. This CDR3 comprises 16 residues. Trimming left V 5 bases short and J 0 bases short, with 16 bases between. The germline V gene has CDR1 MGHRA and CDR2 YSYEKL. The chain's CDR3 is CASSGAATTMNTEAFF. CDR3 nucleotide sequence: TGCGCCAGCAGCGGAGCAGCCACGACGATGAACACTGAAGCTTTCTTT.

The chain uses TRBV29-1 and TRBJ2-1; D gene unclear. V was pared by 4 bases and J by 9 bases, with 4 bases between. This CDR3 has 9 residues. Germline-derived CDR1 and CDR2 are SQVTM and ANQGSEA. This CDR3 reads CSVGGEQFF. In DNA, the CDR3 is TGCAGCGTTGGAGGTGAGCAGTTCTTC.

The chain is built from TRBV20-1 and TRBJ2-3; D is unresolved. This CDR3 is 13 amino acids long. Looked up from germline, CDR1 is DFQATT and CDR2 is SNEGSKA (reference sequence). Trimming cost V 0 bases and J 4 bases, with 8 bases left between them. The CDR3 protein is CSARDGFPDTQYF. The CDR3 DNA is TGCAGTGCTAGAGATGGATTTCCAGATACGCAGTATTTT.

There are a few counts of this clonotype. The chain carries TRBV11-2 and TRBJ2-1, with D possibly TRBD1 on 5 matching bases. Per the germline V gene, CDR1 is SGHAT and CDR2 is FQNNGV. V was cut by 1 base and J by 5 bases, with 12 bases left in between. The CDR3 consists of 15 residues. The CDR3 bases are TGTGCCAGCAGCTTAGTCCCAGGGTCCCACAATGAGCAGTTCTTC. Its protein product is CASSLVPGSHNEQFF.

This chain joins TRBV2 and TRBJ2-7; 8 bases align to TRBD1. V dropped 1 base and J dropped 7; count of bases not matched to a gene: 9. This CDR3 region has 15 residues. CDR1 is SNHLY, CDR2 FYNNEI, per germline. The CDR3 DNA is TGTGCCAGCAGTGAAGGTGTGGGACAGGAGAGAGAGCAGTACTTC. Translation: CASSEGVGQEREQYF.

V and J are TRBV7-2 and TRBJ2-7; 8 bases map to TRBD1. The CDR3 length is 14 residues. V shed 7 bases and J 1 base; nucleotides not matched to a gene: 6. Germline CDR1 is SGHTA and CDR2 is FQGNSA. The CDR3 sequence: CASTLTGVSYEQYF. DNA for the CDR3: TGTGCCAGCACCCTGACAGGGGTGTCCTACGAGCAGTACTTC.

This clonotype has just a few counts. V usage is TRBV7-2 and J usage is TRBJ2-2, with a possible D match to TRBD2 (6 bases). The germline CDR1 and CDR2 sequences are SGHTA and FQGNSA. The length of the CDR3 is 17 residues. Trimming cost V 0 bases and J 4 bases, with 15 bases left between them. CDR3 bases: TGTGCCAGCAGCTTAGCCCTAGCGTGGGGTCCCACCGGGGAGCTGTTTTTT. It specifies CASSLALAWGPTGELFF.